The 11 T cell receptor beta chains listed next were all sequenced from one sample in a study of CD8 T cells in ankylosing spondylitis. TCRdb re-called the 5' RACE reads with MiXCR, one entry per CDR3 protein. The sample has some 300,000 distinct CDR3 sequences; 20% are singletons. The sequenced sample consisted of blood, either unsorted or a sorted T cell fraction (not recorded which). Every receptor here comes from a female donor with ankylosing spondylitis or in good health (not recorded which).

This clonotype was counted only a few times. The chain uses TRBV6-1 and TRBJ2-7, with D hard to call. The V end was cut by 6 bases, the J end by 2 bases, with 20 bases between. Looked up from germline, CDR1 is MNHNS and CDR2 is SASEGT. CDR3 length equals 16 residues. The CDR3 bases are TGTGCCAGCAGCTTGAGGAACCCGACTCTCACCTACGAGCAGTACTTC. This gives the protein CASSLRNPTLTYEQYF.

This chain joins TRBV6-1 and TRBJ2-7, with a weak D call TRBD1 (6 bases). The germline V gene encodes CDR1 MNHNS and CDR2 SASEGT. V lost 6 bases to trimming and J lost 3 bases, with 12 bases between them. The CDR3 loop spans 13 amino acids. The CDR3 region has the DNA TGTGCCAGCAGCCAAGGGGGTAGCTACGAGCAGTACTTC. Protein product: CASSQGGSYEQYF.

This chain uses TRBV5-6 with TRBJ1-4; D is undetermined. Germline V gives CDR1 SGHDT, CDR2 YYEEEE. The CDR3 loop spans 13 amino acids. With 4 bases removed from V and 8 bases from J, the gap between germline ends came to 12 bases. The CDR3 protein is CASSRVGSEKLFF. CDR3 sequence (DNA): TGTGCCAGCAGCCGTGTTGGGTCAGAAAAACTGTTTTTT.

In this sample, this clonotype turned up a few times. The gene calls are TRBV6-2 or TRBV6-3 and TRBJ2-2; D unresolved. V lost 2 bases to trimming and J lost 5 bases, with 9 bases between them. This CDR3 spans 14 amino acids. Germline V lookup: CDR1 MNHEY, CDR2 SVGEGT. The CDR3 loop reads CASSYLERTGELFF. In nucleotides, the CDR3 is TGTGCCAGCAGTTACCTGGAGAGGACCGGGGAGCTGTTTTTT.

The chain carries TRBV12-3 or TRBV12-4 and TRBJ2-5; 10 nucleotides agree with TRBD2. The CDR3 covers 15 residues. V lost 0 bases to trimming and J lost 3 bases; unmatched junction nucleotides: 1. CDR3 coding DNA: TGTGCCAGCAGTTTAGCCGGACTAGCGGAAGAGACCCAGTACTTC. The encoded protein is CASSLAGLAEETQYF.

The chain is built from TRBV10-3 and TRBJ2-5; 7 bases fit TRBD2. The CDR3 contains 14 residues. The germline CDR1 and CDR2 sequences are ENHRY and SYGVKD. The trim removed 8 bases at V and 2 bases at J, leaving 8 bases unmatched. In DNA form, the CDR3 reads TGTGCCATCGCCCAAACTAGCGCACAAGAGACCCAGTACTTC. Amino acids: CAIAQTSAQETQYF.

This clonotype was detected a few times. This chain joins TRBV6-5 and TRBJ2-7, with TRBD1 as a possible D gene (6 bases). V dropped 0 bases and J dropped 7 bases, with 13 bases sitting between them. CDR3 length: 14 amino acids. CDR1 and CDR2 (germline): MNHEY, SVGAGI. CDR3 sequence: CASSYSTYREEQYF. CDR3 in DNA: TGTGCCAGCAGTTACTCAACATACAGGGAAGAGCAGTACTTC.

The chain joins TRBV10-3 to TRBJ2-7; D is perhaps TRBD2 (6 bases). This CDR3 has 14 amino acids. Germline CDR1 and CDR2: ENHRY and SYGVKD. Deletions cut 0 bases from V and 2 bases from J, with 8 bases between. The DNA for the CDR3 is TGTGCCATCAGTGAGTCCGGAGGGCCCTACGAGCAGTACTTC. Its protein product is CAISESGGPYEQYF.

This rearrangement joins TRBV29-1 to TRBJ2-1; D is uncertain. The CDR3 has 14 residues. Trimming pared 4 bases from V and 1 base from J, leaving 11 bases between. Germline values: CDR1 SQVTM, CDR2 ANQGSEA. The CDR3, as DNA: TGCAGCGTTGGTCACCTCTTATCCTACAATGAGCAGTTCTTC. Its translation: CSVGHLLSYNEQFF.

This clonotype was found a few times. The CDR3 sequence is CSATTGLGFSEQFF. The DNA for the CDR3 is TGCAGTGCTACCACAGGGTTAGGTTTTAGTGAGCAGTTCTTC. The chain carries TRBV20-1 and TRBJ2-1; D may be TRBD1 (6 bases). The germline V and J ends were trimmed by 4 bases and 9 bases, with 19 bases remaining between them. CDR1 and CDR2 (germline): DFQATT, SNEGSKA (reference sequence). This CDR3 region has 14 residues.

This clonotype showed up many times. The chain employs TRBV24-1 and TRBJ2-3; D possibly corresponds to TRBD2 (5 bases). The CDR3 is 17 residues long. The germline V and J ends were trimmed by 3 bases and 5 bases, with 20 bases remaining between them. Germline V gene sequence: CDR1 KGHDR, CDR2 SFDVKD. The chain's CDR3 is CATSDPSVRGGIDTQYF. The CDR3 DNA sequence: TGTGCCACCAGTGATCCATCTGTACGAGGAGGAATAGATACGCAGTATTTT.